These 5 T cell receptor beta chains were sequenced from one sample in a study of T-cell reconstitution after alpha-beta-depleted transplantation in children. As it was prepared, the TCRbeta library received unique molecular identifiers. TCRdb independently ran MiXCR on the PCR reads; one entry per CDR3 protein. This table holds 900,000 or so distinct CDR3 sequences, roughly 15% found once. Specimen: PBMCs, mostly from graft donor cells, collected 360 days after TCRalphabeta/CD19-depleted stem cell transplant. The receptors here all came from a male patient between 5 and 17 years old who had a stem cell transplant for acute lymphoblastic leukemia, so the T cells may come from the graft donor.

This clonotype was seen many times. The CDR3 spells CASSQARTGVLMNTEAFF. CDR3 DNA: TGCGCCAGCAGCCAAGCCCGGACAGGGGTTCTCATGAACACTGAAGCTTTCTTT. This chain connects TRBV4-1 to TRBJ1-1; 9 positions match TRBD1. In germline, CDR1 is MGHRA, CDR2 YSYEKL. Unmatched junction bases numbered 9, after V lost 1 base and J lost 0 bases. CDR3 size: 18 residues.

This chain connects TRBV12-3 or TRBV12-4 to TRBJ2-3, with D unresolved. The CDR3 runs to 13 residues. V lost 5 bases and J 0 bases, leaving 6 bases between the germline ends. CDR3 nucleotide sequence: TGTGCCAGCAGTGCAGCTAGCACAGATACGCAGTATTTT. Its protein product is CASSAASTDTQYF.

In nucleotides, the CDR3 is TGTGCCACCAGTGGTCTCCTGACGGGAGCCGGTCAGAGCACAGATACGCAGTATTTT. This codes for CATSGLLTGAGQSTDTQYF. This sequence joins TRBV24-1 and TRBJ2-3, with a weak D call TRBD2 (6 bases). V was shortened by 5 bases and J by 0 bases, with 23 bases between the two germline ends. Germline loops: CDR1 KGHDR, CDR2 SFDVKD. The CDR3 spans 19 residues.

The DNA of the CDR3 is TGTGCCATCAGTGCCGCCTCTCTCCGGGGAGATACGCAGTATTTT. As protein: CAISAASLRGDTQYF. V is TRBV10-3 and J is TRBJ2-3; D is perhaps TRBD2 (5 bases). CDR3 length equals 15 residues. Germline V gene data show CDR1 as ENHRY and CDR2 as SYGVKD. V was shortened by 4 bases and J by 5 bases, with 16 bases between the two germline ends.

Many counts were recorded for this clonotype. This chain links TRBV6-2 or TRBV6-3 with TRBJ2-1; TRBD1 matches at 8 bases. Unmatched junction bases numbered 3, after V lost 2 bases and J lost 9 bases. CDR3 length: 13 residues. Germline values: CDR1 MNHEY, CDR2 SVGEGT. In DNA, the CDR3 is TGTGCCAGCAGTTACCAAACAGGGGGTGAGCAGTTCTTC. This gives the protein CASSYQTGGEQFF.